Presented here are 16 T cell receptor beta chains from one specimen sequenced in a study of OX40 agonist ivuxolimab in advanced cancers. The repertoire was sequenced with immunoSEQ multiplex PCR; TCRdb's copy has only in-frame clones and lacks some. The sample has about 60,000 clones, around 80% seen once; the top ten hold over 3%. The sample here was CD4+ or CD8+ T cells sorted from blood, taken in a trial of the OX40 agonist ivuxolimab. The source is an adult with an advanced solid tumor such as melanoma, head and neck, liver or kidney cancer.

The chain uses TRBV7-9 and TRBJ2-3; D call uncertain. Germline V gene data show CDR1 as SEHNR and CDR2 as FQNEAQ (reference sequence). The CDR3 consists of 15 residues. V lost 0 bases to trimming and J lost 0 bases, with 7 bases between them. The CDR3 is CASSLAEWSTDTQYF. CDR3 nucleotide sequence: TGTGCCAGCAGCTTAGCGGAATGGAGCACAGATACGCAGTATTTT.

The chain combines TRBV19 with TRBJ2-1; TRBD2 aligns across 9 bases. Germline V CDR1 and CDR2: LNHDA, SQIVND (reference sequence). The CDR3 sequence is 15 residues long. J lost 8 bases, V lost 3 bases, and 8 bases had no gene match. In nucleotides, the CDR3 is TGTGCCAGTAGTATTAGAAGCGGGAGGATAGATGAGCAGTTCTTC. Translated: CASSIRSGRIDEQFF.

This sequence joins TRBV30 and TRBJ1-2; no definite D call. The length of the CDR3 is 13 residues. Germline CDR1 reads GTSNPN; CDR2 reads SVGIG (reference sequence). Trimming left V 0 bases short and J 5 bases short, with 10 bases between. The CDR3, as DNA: TGTGCCTGGAGTGTGGCTTTAGAGTATGGCTACACCTTC. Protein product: CAWSVALEYGYTF. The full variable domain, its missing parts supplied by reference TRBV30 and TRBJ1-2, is SQTIHQWPATLVQPVGSPLSLECTVEGTSNPNLYWYRQAAGRGLQLLFYSVGIGQISSEVPQNLSASRPQDRQFILSSKKLLLSDSGFYLCAWSVALEYGYTFGSGTRLTVV.

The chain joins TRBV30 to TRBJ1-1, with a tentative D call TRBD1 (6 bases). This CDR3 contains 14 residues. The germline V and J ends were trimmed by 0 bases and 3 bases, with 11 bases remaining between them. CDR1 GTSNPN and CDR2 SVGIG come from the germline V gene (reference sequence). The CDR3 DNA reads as TGTGCCTGGAGTGTACCGGGGGCCTACACTGAAGCTTTCTTT. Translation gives CAWSVPGAYTEAFF.

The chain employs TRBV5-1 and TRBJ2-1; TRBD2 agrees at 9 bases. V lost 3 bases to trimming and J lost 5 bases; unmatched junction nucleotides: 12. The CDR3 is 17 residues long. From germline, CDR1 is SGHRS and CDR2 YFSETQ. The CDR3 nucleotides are TGCGCCAGCAGCTGGGGGACTAGCCGTGGGAATAACAATGAGCAGTTCTTC. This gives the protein CASSWGTSRGNNNEQFF.

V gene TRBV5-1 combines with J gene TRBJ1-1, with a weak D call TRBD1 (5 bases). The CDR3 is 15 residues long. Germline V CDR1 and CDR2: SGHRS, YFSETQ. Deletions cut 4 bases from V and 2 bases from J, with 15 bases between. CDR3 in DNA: TGCGCCAGCAGCCCCCAGGGTTCGGACAACACTGAAGCTTTCTTT. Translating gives CASSPQGSDNTEAFF.

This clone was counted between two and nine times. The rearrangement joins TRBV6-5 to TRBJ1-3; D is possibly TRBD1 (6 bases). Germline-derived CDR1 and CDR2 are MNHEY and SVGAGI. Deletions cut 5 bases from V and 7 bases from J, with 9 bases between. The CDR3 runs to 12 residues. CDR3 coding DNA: TGTGCCAGCAGTGAAAGGGGGAACACCATATATTTT. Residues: CASSERGNTIYF.

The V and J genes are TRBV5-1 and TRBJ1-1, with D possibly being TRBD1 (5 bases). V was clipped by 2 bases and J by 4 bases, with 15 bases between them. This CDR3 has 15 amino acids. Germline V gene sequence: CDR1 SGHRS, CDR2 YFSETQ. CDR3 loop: CASSFVRGRGTEAFF. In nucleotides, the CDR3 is TGCGCCAGCAGCTTTGTAAGGGGCAGAGGCACTGAAGCTTTCTTT.

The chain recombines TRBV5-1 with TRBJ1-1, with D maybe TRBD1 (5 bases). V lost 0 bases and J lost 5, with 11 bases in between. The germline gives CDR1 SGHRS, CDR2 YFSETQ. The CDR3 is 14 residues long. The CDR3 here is CASSLVQEGTEAFF. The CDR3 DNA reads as TGCGCCAGCAGCTTGGTACAGGAGGGTACTGAAGCTTTCTTT.

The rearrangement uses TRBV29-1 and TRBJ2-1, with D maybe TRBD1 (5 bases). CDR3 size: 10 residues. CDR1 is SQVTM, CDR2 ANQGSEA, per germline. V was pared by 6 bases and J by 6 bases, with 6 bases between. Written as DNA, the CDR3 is TGCAGCGTGGGGCCCAATGAGCAGTTCTTC. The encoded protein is CSVGPNEQFF.

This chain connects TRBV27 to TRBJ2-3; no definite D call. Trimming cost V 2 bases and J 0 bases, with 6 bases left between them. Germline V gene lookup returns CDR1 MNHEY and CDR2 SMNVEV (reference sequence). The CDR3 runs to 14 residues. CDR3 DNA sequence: TGTGCCAGCAGTTTACAACGGAGCACAGATACGCAGTATTTT. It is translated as CASSLQRSTDTQYF.

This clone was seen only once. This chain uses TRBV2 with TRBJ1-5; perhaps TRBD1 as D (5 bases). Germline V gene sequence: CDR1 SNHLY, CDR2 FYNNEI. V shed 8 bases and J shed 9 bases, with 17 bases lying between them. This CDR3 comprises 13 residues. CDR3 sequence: CASQGVLLGPQHF. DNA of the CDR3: TGTGCCAGCCAAGGGGTCCTCCTGGGGCCCCAGCATTTT.

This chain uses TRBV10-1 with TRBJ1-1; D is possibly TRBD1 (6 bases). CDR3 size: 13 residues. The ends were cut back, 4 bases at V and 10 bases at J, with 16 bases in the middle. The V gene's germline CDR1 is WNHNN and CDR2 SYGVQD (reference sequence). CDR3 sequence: CASSAGGAELAFF. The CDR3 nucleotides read TGCGCCAGCAGTGCGGGGGGCGCAGAGTTAGCTTTCTTT.

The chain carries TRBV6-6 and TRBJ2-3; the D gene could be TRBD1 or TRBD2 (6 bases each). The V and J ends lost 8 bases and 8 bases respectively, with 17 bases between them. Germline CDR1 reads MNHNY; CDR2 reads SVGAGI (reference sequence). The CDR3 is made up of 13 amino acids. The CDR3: CASAEGELGTQYF. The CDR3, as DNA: TGTGCCAGCGCGGAGGGGGAGTTGGGTACGCAGTATTTT.

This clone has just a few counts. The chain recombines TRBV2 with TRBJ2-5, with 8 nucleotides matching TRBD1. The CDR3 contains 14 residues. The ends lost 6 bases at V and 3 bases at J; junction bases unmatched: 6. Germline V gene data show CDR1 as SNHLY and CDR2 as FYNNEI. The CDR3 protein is CASSLGQVEETQYF. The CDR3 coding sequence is TGTGCCAGCAGCCTGGGACAGGTCGAAGAGACCCAGTACTTC.

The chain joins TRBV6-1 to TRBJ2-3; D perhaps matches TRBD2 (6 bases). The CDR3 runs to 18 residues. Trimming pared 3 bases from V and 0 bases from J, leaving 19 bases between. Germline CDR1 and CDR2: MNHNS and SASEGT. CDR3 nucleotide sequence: TGTGCCAGCAGTGATTGGACTACTCGCCCCCCTAGCACAGATACGCAGTATTTT. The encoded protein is CASSDWTTRPPSTDTQYF.